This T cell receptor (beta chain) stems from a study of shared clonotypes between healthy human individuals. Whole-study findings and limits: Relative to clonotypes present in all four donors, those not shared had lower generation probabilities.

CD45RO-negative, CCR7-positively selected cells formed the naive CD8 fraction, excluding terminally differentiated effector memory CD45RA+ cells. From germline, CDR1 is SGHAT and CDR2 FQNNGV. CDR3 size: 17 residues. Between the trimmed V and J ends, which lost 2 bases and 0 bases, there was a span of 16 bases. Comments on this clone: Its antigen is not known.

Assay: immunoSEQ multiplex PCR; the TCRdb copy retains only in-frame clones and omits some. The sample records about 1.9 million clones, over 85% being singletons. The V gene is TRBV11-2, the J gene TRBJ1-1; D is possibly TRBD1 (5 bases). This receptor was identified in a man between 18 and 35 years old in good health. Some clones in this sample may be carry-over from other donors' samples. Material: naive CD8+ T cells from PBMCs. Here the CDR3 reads CASSLIPGRGMNTEAFF. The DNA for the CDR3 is TGTGCCAGCAGCTTAATCCCAGGGCGGGGGATGAACACTGAAGCTTTCTTT.